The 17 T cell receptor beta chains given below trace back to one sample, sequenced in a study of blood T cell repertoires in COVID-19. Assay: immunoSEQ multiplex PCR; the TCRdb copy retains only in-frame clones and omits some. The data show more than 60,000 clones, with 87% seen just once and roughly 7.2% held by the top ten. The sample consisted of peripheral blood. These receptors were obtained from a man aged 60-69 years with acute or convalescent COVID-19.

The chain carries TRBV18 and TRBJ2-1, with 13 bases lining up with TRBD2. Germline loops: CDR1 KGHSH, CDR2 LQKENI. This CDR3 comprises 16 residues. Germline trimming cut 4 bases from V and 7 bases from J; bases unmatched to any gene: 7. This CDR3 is CASSLTLAGGHNEQFF. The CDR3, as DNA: TGTGCCAGCTCACTGACACTAGCGGGGGGGCATAATGAGCAGTTCTTC.

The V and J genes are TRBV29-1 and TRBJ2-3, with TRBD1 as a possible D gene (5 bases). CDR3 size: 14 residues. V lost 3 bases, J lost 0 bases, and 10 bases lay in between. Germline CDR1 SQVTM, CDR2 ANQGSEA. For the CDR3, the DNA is TGCAGCGTTGATTCTGACAGTAGCACAGATACGCAGTATTTT. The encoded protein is CSVDSDSSTDTQYF.

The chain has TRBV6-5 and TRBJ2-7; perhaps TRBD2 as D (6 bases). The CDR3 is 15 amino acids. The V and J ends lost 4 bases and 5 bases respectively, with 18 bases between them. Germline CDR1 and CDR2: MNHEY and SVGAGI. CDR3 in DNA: TGTGCCAGCAGTTTCGGGGGTTCAGGGTTCGACGAGCAGTACTTC. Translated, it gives CASSFGGSGFDEQYF.

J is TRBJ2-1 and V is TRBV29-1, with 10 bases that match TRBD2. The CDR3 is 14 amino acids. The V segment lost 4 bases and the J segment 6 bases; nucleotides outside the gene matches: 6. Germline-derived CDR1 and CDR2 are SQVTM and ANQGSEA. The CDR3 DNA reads TGCAGCGTTGTGAGGGCTAGCGGGGGCAATGAGCAGTTCTTC. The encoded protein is CSVVRASGGNEQFF.

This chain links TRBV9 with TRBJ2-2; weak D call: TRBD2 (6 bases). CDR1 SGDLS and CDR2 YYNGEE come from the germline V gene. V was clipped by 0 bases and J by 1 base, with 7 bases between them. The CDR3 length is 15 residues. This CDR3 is CASSVGDWNTGELFF. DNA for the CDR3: TGTGCCAGCAGCGTAGGGGACTGGAACACCGGGGAGCTGTTTTTT.

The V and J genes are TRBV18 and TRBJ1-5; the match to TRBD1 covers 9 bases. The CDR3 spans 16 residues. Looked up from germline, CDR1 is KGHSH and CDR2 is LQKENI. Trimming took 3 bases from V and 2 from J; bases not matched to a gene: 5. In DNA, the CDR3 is TGTGCCAGCTCACCGGGGGACAGGGCTCGCAATCAGCCCCAGCATTTT. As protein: CASSPGDRARNQPQHF. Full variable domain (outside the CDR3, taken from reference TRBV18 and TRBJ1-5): NAGVMQNPRHLVRRRGQEARLRCSPMKGHSHVYWYRQLPEEGLKFMVYLQKENIIDESGMPKERFSAEFPKEGPSILRIQQVVRGDSAAYFCASSPGDRARNQPQHFGDGTRLSIL.

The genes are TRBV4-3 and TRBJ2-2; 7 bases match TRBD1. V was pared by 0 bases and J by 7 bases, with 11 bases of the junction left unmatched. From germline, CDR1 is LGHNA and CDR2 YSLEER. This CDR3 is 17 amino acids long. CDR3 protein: CASSQEGLGGRGGELFF. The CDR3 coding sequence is TGCGCCAGCAGCCAAGAAGGCTTAGGGGGCCGGGGCGGGGAGCTGTTTTTT.

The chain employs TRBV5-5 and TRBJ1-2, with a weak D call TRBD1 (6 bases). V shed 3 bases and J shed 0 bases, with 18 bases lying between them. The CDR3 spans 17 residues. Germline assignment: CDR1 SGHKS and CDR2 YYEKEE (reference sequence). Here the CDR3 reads CASSSSPPDSSNYGYTF. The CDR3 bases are TGTGCCAGCAGCTCCTCCCCGCCGGACAGTTCTAACTATGGCTACACCTTC.

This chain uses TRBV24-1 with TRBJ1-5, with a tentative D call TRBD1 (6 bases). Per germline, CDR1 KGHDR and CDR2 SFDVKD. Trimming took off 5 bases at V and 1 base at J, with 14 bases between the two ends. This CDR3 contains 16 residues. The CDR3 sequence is CATSAAGERSNQPQHF. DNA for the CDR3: TGTGCCACCAGTGCCGCAGGGGAGAGAAGCAATCAGCCCCAGCATTTT.

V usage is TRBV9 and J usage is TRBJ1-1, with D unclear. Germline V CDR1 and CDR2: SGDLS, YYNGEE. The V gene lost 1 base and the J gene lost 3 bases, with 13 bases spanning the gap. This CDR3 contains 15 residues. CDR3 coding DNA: TGTGCCAGCAGCGTATCGGGGTCGGAGTACACTGAAGCTTTCTTT. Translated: CASSVSGSEYTEAFF. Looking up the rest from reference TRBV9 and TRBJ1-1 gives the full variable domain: DSGVTQTPKHLITATGQRVTLRCSPRSGDLSVYWYQQSLDQGLQFLIQYYNGEERAKGNILERFSAQQFPDLHSELNLSSLELGDSALYFCASSVSGSEYTEAFFGQGTRLTVV.

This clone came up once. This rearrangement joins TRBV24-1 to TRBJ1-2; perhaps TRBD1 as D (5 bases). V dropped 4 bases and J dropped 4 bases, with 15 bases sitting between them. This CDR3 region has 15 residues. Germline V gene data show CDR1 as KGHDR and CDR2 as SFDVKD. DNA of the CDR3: TGTGCCACCAGTGACTCTCGTCACAGGCTCTATGGCTACACCTTC. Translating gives CATSDSRHRLYGYTF.

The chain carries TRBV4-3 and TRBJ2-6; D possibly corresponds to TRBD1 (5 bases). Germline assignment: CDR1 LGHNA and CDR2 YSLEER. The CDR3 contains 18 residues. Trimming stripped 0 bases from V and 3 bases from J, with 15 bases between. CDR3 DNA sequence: TGCGCCAGCAGCCAAGAGGCCCCAGGGATGGGTGGGGCCAACGTCCTGACTTTC. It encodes CASSQEAPGMGGANVLTF.

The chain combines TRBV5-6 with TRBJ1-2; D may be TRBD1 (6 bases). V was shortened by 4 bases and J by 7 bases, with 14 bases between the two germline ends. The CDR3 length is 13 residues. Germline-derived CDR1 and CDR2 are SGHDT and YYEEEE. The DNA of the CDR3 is TGTGCCAGCAGCGGAACCTTGGGGGCTGGCTACACCTTC. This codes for CASSGTLGAGYTF. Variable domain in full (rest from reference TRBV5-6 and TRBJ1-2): DAGVTQSPTHLIKTRGQQVTLRCSPKSGHDTVSWYQQALGQGPQFIFQYYEEEERQRGNFPDRFSGHQFPNYSSELNVNALLLGDSALYLCASSGTLGAGYTFGSGTRLTVV.

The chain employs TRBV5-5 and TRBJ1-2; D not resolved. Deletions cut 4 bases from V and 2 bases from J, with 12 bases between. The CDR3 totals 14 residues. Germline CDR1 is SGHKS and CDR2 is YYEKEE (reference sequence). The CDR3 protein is CASSPAGLNYGYTF. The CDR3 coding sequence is TGTGCCAGCAGCCCGGCTGGACTCAACTATGGCTACACCTTC.

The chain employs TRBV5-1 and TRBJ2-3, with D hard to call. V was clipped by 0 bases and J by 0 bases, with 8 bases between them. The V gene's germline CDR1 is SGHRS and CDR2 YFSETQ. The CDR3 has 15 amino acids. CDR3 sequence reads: CASSLASVSTDTQYF. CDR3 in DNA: TGCGCCAGCAGCTTGGCGAGCGTTAGCACAGATACGCAGTATTTT.

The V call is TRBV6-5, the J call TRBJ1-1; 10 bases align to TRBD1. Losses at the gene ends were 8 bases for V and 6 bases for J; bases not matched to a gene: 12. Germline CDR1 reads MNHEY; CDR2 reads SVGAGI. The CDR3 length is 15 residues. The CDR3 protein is CASGRDRGNGAEAFF. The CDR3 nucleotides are TGTGCCAGCGGCCGGGACAGGGGCAATGGGGCTGAAGCTTTCTTT.

The DNA of the CDR3 is TGTGCCAGCTCACTTACAGCCGGGGTGTCCTACAATGAGCAGTTCTTC. The encoded protein is CASSLTAGVSYNEQFF. This chain joins TRBV18 and TRBJ2-1; tentative D call: TRBD2 (5 bases). Germline V gene sequence: CDR1 KGHSH, CDR2 LQKENI. The CDR3 has 16 amino acids. V was cut by 4 bases and J by 1 base, with 14 bases left in between.